This TCR beta chain was observed in a study of response to subunit inactivated influenza vaccine. Whole-study results and caveats: Each seasonal influenza vaccination, the authors suggested, recruits few new T cells.

In its sample, this clonotype was seen a few times. The target antigen is unknown. In TCRdb, the RT-PCR reads were re-called with MiXCR into one record per CDR3 protein. The table lists about 300,000 distinct CDR3 sequences, about 20% of them singletons. The V gene lost 6 bases and the J gene lost 0 bases, with 15 bases spanning the gap. Per the germline V gene, CDR1 is MNHEY and CDR2 is SVGEGT. This CDR3 is 15 amino acids long. The genes are TRBV6-2 or TRBV6-3 and TRBJ2-7; D is ambiguous. The sequence derives from a man aged 50 to 69 who received an inactivated influenza vaccine. This sample comprised PBMCs from blood, obtained approximately 20 months after vaccination. The CDR3 region is CASRPTGRYSYEQYF. For the CDR3, the DNA is TGTGCCAGCAGACCAACTGGACGGTACTCCTACGAGCAGTACTTC.